This TCR beta chain came from a study of technical replicates of blood from several donors. Profiled with immunoSEQ multiplex PCR; TCRdb holds only in-frame clones, not every one. The sample carries some 70,000 clones, 95% to 98% recorded once. CDR3 size: 14 residues. Germline-derived CDR1 and CDR2 are LGHNA and YSLEER. The V gene end was trimmed by 4 bases and the J gene end by 0 bases; junction bases not matched to a gene: 3. The receptor was derived from a human donor in good health. The sequenced material came from T cells isolated from PBMCs. The rearrangement joins TRBV4-3 to TRBJ2-7; TRBD2 aligns across 7 bases. The CDR3 DNA is TGCGCCAGCAGCCCGGGACTATACTCCTACGAGCAGTACTTC. It yields the protein CASSPGLYSYEQYF.